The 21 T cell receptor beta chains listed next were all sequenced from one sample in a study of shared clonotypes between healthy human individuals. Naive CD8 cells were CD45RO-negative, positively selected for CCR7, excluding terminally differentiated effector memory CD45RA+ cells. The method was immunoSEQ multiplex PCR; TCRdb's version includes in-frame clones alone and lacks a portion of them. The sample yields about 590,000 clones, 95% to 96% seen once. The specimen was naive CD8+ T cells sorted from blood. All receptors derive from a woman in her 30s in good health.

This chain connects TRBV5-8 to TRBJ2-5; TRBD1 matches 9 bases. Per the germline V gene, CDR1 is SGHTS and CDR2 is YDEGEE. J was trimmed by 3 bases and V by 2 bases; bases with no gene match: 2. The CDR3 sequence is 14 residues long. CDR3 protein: CASSLGQGKETQYF. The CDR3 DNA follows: TGTGCCAGCAGCTTAGGACAGGGGAAAGAGACCCAGTACTTC.

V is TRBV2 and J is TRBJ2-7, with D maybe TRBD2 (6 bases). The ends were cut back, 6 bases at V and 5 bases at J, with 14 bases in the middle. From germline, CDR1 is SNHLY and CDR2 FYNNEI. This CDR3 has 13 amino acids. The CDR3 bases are TGTGCCAGCAGGCCCGGGGGTTTGCACGAGCAGTACTTC. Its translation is CASRPGGLHEQYF.

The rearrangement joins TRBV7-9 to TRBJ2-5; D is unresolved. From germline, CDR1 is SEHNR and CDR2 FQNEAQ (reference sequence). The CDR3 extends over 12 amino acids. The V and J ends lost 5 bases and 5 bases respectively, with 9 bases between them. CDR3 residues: CASSPAFETQYF. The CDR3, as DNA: TGTGCCAGCAGCCCAGCGTTCGAGACCCAGTACTTC.

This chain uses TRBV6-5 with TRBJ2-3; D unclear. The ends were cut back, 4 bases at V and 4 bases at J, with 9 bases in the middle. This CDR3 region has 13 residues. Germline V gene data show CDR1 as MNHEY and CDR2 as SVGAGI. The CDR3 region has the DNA TGTGCCAGCAGTTTCCGAGACTCAGATACGCAGTATTTT. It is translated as CASSFRDSDTQYF.

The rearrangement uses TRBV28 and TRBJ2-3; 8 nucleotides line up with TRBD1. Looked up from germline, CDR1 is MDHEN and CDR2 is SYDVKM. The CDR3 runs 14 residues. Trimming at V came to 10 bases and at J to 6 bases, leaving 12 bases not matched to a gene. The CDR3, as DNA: TGTGCCACCAGAAAGGACAGGGCGCACGATACGCAGTATTTT. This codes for CATRKDRAHDTQYF.

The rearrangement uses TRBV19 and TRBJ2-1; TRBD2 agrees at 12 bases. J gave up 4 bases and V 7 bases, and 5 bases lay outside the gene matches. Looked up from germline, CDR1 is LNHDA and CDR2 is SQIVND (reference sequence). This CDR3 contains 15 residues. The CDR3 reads CASTSGLAGYNEQFF. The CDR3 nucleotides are TGTGCCAGTACCTCAGGACTAGCGGGATACAATGAGCAGTTCTTC.

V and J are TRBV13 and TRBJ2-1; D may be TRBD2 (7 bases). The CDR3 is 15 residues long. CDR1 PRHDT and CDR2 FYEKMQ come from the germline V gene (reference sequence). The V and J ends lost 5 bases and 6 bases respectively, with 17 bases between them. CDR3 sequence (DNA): TGTGCCAGCAGCCCAGCGGTTGGGGGGGCCAATGAGCAGTTCTTC. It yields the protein CASSPAVGGANEQFF.

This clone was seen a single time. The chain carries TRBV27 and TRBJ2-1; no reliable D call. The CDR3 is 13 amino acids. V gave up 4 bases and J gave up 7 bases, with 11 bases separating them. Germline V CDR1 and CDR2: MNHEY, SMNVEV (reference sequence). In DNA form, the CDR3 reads TGTGCCAGCAGTTCTGGCCAGGCAAATGAGCAGTTCTTC. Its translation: CASSSGQANEQFF.

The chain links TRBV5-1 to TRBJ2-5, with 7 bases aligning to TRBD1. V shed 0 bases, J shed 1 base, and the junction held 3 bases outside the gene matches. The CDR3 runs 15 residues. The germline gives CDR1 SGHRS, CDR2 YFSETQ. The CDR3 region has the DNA TGCGCCAGCAGCTTGGCTGCAGGGGGCCAAGAGACCCAGTACTTC. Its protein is CASSLAAGGQETQYF.

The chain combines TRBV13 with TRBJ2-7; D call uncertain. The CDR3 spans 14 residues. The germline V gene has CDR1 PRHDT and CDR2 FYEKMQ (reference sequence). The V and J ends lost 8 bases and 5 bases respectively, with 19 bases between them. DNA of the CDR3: TGTGCCAGCCGCGCCCGAAGAGCCCAGGACGAGCAGTACTTC. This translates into CASRARRAQDEQYF.

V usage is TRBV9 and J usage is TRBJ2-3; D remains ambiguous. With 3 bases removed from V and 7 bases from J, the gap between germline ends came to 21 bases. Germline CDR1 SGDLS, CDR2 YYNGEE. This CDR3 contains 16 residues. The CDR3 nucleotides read TGTGCCAGCAGCGCATACTCCGCCAGAGACCCAAATACGCAGTATTTT. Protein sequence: CASSAYSARDPNTQYF.

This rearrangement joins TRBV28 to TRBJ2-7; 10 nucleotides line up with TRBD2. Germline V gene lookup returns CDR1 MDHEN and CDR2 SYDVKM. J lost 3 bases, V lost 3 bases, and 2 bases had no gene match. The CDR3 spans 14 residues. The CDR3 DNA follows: TGTGCCAGCAGTTTCTCTAGCGGGGGCTACGAGCAGTACTTC. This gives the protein CASSFSSGGYEQYF.

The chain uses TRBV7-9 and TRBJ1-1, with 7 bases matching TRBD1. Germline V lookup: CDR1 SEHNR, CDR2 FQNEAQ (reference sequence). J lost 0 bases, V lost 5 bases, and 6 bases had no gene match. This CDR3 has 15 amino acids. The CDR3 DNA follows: TGTGCCAGCAGCCACAGACAGGGAATGAACACTGAAGCTTTCTTT. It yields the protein CASSHRQGMNTEAFF.

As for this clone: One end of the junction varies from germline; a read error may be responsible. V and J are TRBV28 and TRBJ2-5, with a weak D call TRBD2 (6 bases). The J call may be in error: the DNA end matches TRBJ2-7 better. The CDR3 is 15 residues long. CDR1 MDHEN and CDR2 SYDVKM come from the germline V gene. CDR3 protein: CASSSRGFHSDEQYF. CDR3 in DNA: TGTGCCAGCAGTTCCCGGGGGTTCCACTCCGACGAGCAGTACTTC.

CDR3 DNA sequence: TGTGCCAGCAGCGAAGGGATGAACTATGGCTACACCTTC. Protein: CASSEGMNYGYTF. The chain joins TRBV9 to TRBJ1-2; D is unresolved. V was shortened by 3 bases and J by 2 bases, with 8 bases between the two germline ends. The length of the CDR3 is 13 residues. Germline V CDR1 and CDR2: SGDLS, YYNGEE.

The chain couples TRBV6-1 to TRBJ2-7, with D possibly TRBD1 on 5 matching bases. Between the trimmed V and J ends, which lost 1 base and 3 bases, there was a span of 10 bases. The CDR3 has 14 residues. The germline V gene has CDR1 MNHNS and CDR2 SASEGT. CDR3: CASSEGPQGYEQYF. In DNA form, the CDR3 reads TGTGCCAGCAGTGAAGGCCCCCAGGGCTACGAGCAGTACTTC.

The CDR3 nucleotides read TGTGCCAGCAGCCCGGGGGCATCGTACAATGAGCAGTTCTTC. It is translated as CASSPGASYNEQFF. This rearrangement joins TRBV5-6 to TRBJ2-1, with D possibly being TRBD1 or TRBD2 (6 bases each). CDR3 size: 14 residues. Trimming took off 4 bases at V and 4 bases at J, with 12 bases between the two ends. CDR1 and CDR2 (germline): SGHDT, YYEEEE.

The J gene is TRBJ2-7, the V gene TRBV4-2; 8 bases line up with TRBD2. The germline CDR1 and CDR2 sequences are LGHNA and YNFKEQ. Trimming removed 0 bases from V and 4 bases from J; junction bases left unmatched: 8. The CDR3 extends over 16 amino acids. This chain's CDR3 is CASSQDVAGGLYEQYF. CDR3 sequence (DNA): TGTGCCAGCAGCCAAGATGTTGCGGGAGGACTATACGAGCAGTACTTC.

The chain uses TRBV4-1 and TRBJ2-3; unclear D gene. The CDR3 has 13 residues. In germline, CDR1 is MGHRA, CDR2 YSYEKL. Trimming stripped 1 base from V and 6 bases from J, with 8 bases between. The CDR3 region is CASSQVKADTQYF. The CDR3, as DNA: TGCGCCAGCAGCCAAGTAAAAGCGGATACGCAGTATTTT.

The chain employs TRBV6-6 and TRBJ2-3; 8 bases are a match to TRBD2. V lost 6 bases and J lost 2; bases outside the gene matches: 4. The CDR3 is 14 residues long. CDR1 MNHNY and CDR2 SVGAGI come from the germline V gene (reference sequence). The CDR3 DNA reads TGTGCCAGCAGCCTTAGCGGGGCCACAGATACGCAGTATTTT. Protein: CASSLSGATDTQYF.

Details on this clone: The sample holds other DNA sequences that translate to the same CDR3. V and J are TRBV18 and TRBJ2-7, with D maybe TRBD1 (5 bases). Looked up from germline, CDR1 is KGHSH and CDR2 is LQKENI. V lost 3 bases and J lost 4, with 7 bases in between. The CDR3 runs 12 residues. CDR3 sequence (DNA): TGTGCCAGCTCACCCGACAGTTACGAGCAGTACTTC. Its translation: CASSPDSYEQYF.